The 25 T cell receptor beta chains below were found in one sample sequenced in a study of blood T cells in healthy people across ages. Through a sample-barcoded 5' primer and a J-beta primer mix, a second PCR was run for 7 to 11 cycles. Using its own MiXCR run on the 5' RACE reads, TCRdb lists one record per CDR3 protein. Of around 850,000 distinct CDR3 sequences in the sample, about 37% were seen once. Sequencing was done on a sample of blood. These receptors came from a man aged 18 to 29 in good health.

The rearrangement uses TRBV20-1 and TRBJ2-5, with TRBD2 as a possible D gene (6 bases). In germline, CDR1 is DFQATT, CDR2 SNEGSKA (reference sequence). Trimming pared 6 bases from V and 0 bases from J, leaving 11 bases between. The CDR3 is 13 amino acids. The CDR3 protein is CSAAGTYQETQYF. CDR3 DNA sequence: TGCAGTGCCGCGGGAACGTACCAAGAGACCCAGTACTTC.

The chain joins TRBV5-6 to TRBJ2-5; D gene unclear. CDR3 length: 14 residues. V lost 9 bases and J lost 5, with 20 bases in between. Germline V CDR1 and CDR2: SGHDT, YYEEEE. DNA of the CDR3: TGTGCCATCGTCTTCAAAAAGCGTCGGGAGACCCAGTACTTC. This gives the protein CAIVFKKRRETQYF.

The CDR3 here is CASSRIQDRGRWYNEQYF. Here the CDR3 DNA reads TGTGCCAGCAGTCGCATACAGGACAGGGGGAGGTGGTACAATGAGCAGTACTTC. The V gene is TRBV12-3 or TRBV12-4, the J gene TRBJ2-5; the match to TRBD1 covers 10 bases. V was pared by 5 bases and J by 11 bases, with 23 bases of the junction left unmatched. This CDR3 is 18 amino acids long.

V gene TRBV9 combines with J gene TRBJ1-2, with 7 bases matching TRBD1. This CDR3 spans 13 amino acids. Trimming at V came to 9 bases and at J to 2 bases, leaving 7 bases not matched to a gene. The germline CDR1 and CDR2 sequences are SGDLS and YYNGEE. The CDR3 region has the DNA TGTGCCACTGGGGACAGTGGAAACTATGGCTACACCTTC. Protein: CATGDSGNYGYTF.

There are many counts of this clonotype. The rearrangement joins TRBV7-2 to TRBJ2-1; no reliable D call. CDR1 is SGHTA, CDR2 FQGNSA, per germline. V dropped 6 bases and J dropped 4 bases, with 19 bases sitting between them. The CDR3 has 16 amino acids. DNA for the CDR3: TGTGCCAGCAGACCCCCCGGTAACCGACAATACAATGAGCAGTTCTTC. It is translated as CASRPPGNRQYNEQFF.

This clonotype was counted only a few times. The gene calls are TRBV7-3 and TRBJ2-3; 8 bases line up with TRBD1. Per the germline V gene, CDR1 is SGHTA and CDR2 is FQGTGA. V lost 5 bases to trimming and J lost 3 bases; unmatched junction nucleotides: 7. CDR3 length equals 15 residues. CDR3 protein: CASSEDRAVTDTQYF. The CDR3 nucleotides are TGTGCCAGCAGCGAGGACAGGGCGGTAACAGATACGCAGTATTTT.

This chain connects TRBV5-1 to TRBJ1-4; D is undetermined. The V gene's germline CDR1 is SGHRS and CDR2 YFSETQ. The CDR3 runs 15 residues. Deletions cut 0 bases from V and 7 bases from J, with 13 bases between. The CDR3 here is CASSLDSNGVEKLFF. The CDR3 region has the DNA TGCGCCAGCAGCTTGGATAGCAACGGGGTTGAAAAACTGTTTTTT.

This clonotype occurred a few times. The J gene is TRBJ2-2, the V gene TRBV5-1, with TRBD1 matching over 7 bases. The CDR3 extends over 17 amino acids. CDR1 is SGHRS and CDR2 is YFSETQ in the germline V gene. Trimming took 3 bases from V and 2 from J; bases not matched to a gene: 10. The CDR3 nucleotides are TGCGCCAGCAGCTCCCGGAATGACAGGGAAAACACCGGGGAGCTGTTTTTT. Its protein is CASSSRNDRENTGELFF.

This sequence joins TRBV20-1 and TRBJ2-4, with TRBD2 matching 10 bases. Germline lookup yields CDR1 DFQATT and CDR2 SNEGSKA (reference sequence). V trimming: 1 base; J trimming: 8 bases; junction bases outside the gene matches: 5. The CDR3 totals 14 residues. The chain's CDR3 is CSARGGLATDIQYF. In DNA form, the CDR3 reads TGCAGTGCTAGAGGGGGACTAGCGACCGACATTCAGTACTTC.

In DNA, the CDR3 is TGTGCCAGCAGCCAAGATCAGGGGGGCTACGAGCAGTACTTC. This sequence encodes CASSQDQGGYEQYF. This rearrangement joins TRBV4-2 to TRBJ2-7; the D gene is possibly TRBD1 (7 bases). Germline CDR1 reads LGHNA; CDR2 reads YNFKEQ. The CDR3 runs to 14 residues. Trimming pared 0 bases from V and 3 bases from J, leaving 9 bases between.

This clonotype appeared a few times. The CDR3 loop is CASSPYRSGANVLTF. The CDR3 DNA follows: TGTGCCAGCAGCCCGTATCGCTCTGGGGCCAACGTCCTGACTTTC. V gene TRBV7-8 combines with J gene TRBJ2-6; no clear D. V was pared by 5 bases and J by 0 bases, with 8 bases between. The CDR3 covers 15 residues. CDR1 is SGHVS, CDR2 FQNEAQ, per germline.

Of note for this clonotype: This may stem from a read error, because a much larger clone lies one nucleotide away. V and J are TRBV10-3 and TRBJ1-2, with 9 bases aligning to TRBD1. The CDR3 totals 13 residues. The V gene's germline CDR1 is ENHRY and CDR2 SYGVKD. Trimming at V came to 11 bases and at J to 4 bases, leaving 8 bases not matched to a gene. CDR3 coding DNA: TGTGCCGTCACTGGACAGGGGAGCTATGGCTACACCTTC. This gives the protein CAVTGQGSYGYTF.

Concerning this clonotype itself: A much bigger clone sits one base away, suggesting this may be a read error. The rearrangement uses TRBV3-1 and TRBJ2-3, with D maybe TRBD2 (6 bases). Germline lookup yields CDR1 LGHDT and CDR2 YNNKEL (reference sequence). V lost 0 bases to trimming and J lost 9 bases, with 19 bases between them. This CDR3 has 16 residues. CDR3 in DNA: TGTGCCAGCAGCCAAGATCTTGCTATCGGGGGATCCACGCAGTATTTT. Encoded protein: CASSQDLAIGGSTQYF.

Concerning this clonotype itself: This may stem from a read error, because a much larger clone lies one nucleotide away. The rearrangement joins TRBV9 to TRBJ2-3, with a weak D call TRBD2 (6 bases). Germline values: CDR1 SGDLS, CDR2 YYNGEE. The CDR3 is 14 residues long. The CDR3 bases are TGTGCCAGCGCGAGGGGAGGTTACACAGATGCGCAGTATTTT. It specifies CASARGGYTDAQYF.

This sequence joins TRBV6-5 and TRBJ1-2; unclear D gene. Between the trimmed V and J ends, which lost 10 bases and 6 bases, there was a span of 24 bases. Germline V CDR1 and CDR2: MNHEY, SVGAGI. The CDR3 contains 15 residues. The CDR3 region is CATNTLSVGRDGYTF. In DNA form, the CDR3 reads TGTGCCACCAATACCCTCTCGGTTGGGAGGGATGGCTACACCTTC.

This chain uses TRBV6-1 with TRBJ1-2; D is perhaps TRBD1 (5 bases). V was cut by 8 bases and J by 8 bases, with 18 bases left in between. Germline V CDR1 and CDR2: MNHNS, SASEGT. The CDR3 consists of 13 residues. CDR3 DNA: TGTGCCAGCCAGAACCTTGCGGGGGACGGCTACACCTTC. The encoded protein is CASQNLAGDGYTF.

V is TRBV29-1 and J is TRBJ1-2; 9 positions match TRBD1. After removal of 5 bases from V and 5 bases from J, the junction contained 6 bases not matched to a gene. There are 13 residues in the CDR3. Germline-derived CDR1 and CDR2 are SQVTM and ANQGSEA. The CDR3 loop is CSVRQGGGYGYTF. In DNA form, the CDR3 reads TGCAGCGTTCGACAGGGGGGAGGGTATGGCTACACCTTC. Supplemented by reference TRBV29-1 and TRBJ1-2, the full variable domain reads SAVISQKPSRDICQRGTSLTIQCQVDSQVTMMFWYRQQPGQSLTLIATANQGSEATYESGFVIDKFPISRPNLTFSTLTVSNMSPEDSSIYLCSVRQGGGYGYTFGSGTRLTVV.

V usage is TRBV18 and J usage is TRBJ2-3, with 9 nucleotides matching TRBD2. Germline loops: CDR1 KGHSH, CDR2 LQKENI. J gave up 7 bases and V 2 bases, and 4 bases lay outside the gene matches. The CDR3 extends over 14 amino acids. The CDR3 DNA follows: TGTGCCAGCTCACCAGGGACTAGCAGAAATACGCAGTATTTT. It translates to CASSPGTSRNTQYF.

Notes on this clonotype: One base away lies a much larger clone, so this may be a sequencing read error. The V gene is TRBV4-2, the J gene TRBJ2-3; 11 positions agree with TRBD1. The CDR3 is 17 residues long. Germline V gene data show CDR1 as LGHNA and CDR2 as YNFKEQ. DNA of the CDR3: TGTGCCAGCAACCAAGATTGGGGACAGGGGGTCACAGATACGCAGTATTTT. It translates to CASNQDWGQGVTDTQYF.

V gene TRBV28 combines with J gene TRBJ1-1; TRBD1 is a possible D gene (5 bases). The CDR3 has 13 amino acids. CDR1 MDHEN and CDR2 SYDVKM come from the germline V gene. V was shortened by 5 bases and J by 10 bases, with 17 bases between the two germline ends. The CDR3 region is CASSASTAQGAFF. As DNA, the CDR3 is TGTGCCAGCAGTGCTTCGACCGCTCAGGGAGCTTTCTTT.

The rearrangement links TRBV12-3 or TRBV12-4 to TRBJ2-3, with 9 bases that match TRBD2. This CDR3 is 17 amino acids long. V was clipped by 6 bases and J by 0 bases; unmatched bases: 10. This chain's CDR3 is CASRQSGGIHSTDTQYF. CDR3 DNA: TGTGCCAGCAGGCAAAGCGGGGGGATACATAGCACAGATACGCAGTATTTT.

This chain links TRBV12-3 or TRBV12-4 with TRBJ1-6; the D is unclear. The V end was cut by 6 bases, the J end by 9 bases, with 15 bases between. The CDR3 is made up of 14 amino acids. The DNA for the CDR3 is TGTGCCAGCAGCCTAGGGTCTATGGGTTCACCCCTCCACTTT. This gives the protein CASSLGSMGSPLHF.

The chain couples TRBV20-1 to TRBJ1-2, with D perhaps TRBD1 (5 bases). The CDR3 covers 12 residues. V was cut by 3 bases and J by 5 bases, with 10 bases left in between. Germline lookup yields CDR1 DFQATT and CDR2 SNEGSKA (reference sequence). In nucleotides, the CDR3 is TGCAGTGCTAGCGACAGATTATATGGCTACACCTTC. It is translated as CSASDRLYGYTF.

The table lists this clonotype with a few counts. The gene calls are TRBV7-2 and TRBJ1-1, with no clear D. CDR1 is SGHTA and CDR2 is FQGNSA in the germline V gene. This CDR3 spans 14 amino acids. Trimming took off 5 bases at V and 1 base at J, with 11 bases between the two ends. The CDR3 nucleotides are TGTGCCAGCAGCCCCGGACGGACGAACACTGAAGCTTTCTTT. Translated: CASSPGRTNTEAFF. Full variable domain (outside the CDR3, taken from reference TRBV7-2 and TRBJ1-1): GAGVSQSPSNKVTEKGKDVELRCDPISGHTALYWYRQSLGQGLEFLIYFQGNSAPDKSGLPSDRFSAERTGGSVSTLTIQRTQQEDSAVYLCASSPGRTNTEAFFGQGTRLTVV.

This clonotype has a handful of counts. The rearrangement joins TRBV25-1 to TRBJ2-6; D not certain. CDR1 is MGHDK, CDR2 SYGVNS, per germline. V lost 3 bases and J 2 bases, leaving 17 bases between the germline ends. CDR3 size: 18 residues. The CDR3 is CASSEYGQIQTGANVLTF. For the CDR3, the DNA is TGTGCCAGCAGTGAGTACGGGCAGATCCAGACTGGGGCCAACGTCCTGACTTTC.